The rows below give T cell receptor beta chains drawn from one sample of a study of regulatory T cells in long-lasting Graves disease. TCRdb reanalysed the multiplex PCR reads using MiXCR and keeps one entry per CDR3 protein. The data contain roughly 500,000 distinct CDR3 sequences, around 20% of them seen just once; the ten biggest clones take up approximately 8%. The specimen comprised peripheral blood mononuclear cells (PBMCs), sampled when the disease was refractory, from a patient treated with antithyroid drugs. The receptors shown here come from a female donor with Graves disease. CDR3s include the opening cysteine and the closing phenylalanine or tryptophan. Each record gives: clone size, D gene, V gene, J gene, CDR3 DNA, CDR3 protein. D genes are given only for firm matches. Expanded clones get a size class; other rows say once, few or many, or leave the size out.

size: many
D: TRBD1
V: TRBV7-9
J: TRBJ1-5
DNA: TGTGCCAGCAGCAAAACAGGGGCCAATCAGCCCCAGCATTTT
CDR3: CASSKTGANQPQHF

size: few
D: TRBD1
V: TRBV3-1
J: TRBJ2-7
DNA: TGTGCCAGCAGCCAAGATCGTGGGACAGGGGCCTACGAGCAGTACTTC
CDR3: CASSQDRGTGAYEQYF

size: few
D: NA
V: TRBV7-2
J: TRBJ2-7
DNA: TGTGCCAGCAGTTTCTCGCGGGAGCAGTACTTC
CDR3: CASSFSREQYF

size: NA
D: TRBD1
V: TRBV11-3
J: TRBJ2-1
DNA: TGTGCCAGCAGCTTAGGGCTGGACAGGGGGTATGGGTCCTACAATGAGCAGTTCTTC
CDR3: CASSLGLDRGYGSYNEQFF

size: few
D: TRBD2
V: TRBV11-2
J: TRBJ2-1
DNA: TGTGCCAGCAGCTTGTTACTAGCGGGAGTGAATGAGCAGTTCTTC
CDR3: CASSLLLAGVNEQFF

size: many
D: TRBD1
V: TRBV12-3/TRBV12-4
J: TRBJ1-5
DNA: TGTGCCAGCAGTCCCGGGACAGGGGGGGAAGATAGCAATCAGCCCCAGCATTTT
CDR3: CASSPGTGGEDSNQPQHF

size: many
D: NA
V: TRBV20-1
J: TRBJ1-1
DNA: TGCAGTGCTAGTGTGAAGGCAGGCCAGGACACTGAAGCTTTCTTT
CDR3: CSASVKAGQDTEAFF

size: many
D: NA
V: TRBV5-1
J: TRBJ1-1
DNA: TGCGCCAGCAGTATAAACGGGGGCCCAAGGCGTGAAGCTTTCTTT
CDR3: CASSINGGPRREAFF

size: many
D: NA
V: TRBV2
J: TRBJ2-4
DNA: TGTGCCAGCACCGTGGGGCCAAAAAACATTCAGTACTTC
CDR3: CASTVGPKNIQYF

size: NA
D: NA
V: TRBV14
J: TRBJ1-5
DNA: TGTGCCAGCAGCCAGAGACTTAATCAGCCCCAGCATTTT
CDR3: CASSQRLNQPQHF

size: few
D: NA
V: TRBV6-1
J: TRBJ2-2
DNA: TGTGCCAGCAGTGAATTTGGGACCCGAACCGGGGAGCTGTTTTTT
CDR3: CASSEFGTRTGELFF

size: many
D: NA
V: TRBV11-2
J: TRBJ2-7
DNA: TGTGCCAGCAGCTCCGTGAACTGGGGACTCCAAAGAACCTCCTACGAGCAGTACTTC
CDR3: CASSSVNWGLQRTSYEQYF

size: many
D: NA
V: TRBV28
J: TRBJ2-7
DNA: TGTGCCAGCAGTTTATGGGCAGGGGTCGAGCAGTACTTC
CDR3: CASSLWAGVEQYF

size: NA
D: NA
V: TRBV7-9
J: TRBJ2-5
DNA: TGTCTCCTGTCGGACGGAGGGGGGGAGACCCAGTACTTC
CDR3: CLLSDGGGETQYF

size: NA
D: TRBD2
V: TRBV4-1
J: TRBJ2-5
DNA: TGCGCCAGCAGCCAAGCCCCTCCGGGTAGCGGGGTGGGGGAGACCCAGTACTTC
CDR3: CASSQAPPGSGVGETQYF

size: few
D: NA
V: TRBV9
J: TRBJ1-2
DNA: TGTGCCAGCAGCCCGGACGAAGGGGGGTACGACTATGGCTACACCTTC
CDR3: CASSPDEGGYDYGYTF

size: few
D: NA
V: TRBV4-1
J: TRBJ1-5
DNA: TGCGCCAGCGGCAGGGGTGGAAATCAGCCCCAGCATTTT
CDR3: CASGRGGNQPQHF

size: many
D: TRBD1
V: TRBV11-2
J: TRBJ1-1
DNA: TGTGCCAGCAGCTCAGAAGACAGGGGAATGAACACTGAAGCTTTCTTT
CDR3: CASSSEDRGMNTEAFF

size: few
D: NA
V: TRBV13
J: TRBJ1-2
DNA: TGTGCCAGCAGCTCAAAATCGACAGAAGAAAACTATGGCTACACCTTC
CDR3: CASSSKSTEENYGYTF

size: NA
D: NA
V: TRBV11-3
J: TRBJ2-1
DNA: TGTGCCAGCAGCTTTTCAGCGAAGGCCTACAATGAGCAGTTCTTC
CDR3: CASSFSAKAYNEQFF

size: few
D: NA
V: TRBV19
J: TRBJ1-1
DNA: TGTGCCAGTAGTATTTCAGTTTCCATAGAAGCTTTCTTT
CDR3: CASSISVSIEAFF

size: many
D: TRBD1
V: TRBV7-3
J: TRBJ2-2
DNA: TGTGCCAGCAGCTTAGCCTGGAGACAGGGATCAAACACCGGGGAGCTGTTTTTT
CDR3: CASSLAWRQGSNTGELFF

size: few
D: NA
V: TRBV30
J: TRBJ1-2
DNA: TGTGCCTGCACTCACGGCAGCTACACCTTC
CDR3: CACTHGSYTF

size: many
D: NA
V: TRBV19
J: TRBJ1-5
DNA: TGTGCCAGTAGTACCTGGGCCGGGACCCGAAGCAATCAGCCCCAGCATTTT
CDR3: CASSTWAGTRSNQPQHF

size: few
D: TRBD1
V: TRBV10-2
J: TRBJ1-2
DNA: TGCGCCAGCGGAACAGGGGGCGGCTATGGCTACACCTTC
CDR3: CASGTGGGYGYTF

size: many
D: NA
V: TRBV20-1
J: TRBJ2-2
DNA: TGCAGTGCTAGAGATCTGGGGGGCAAAGAACCGAACACCGGGGAGCTGTTTTTT
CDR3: CSARDLGGKEPNTGELFF

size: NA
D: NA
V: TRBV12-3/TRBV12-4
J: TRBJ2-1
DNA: TGTGCCAGCAGTTTATACGCCAATGAGCAGTTCTTC
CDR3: CASSLYANEQFF

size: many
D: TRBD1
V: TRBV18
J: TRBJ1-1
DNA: TGTGCCAGCTCCGGCCCAGAGGGGGCCACTGAAGCTTTCTTT
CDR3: CASSGPEGATEAFF

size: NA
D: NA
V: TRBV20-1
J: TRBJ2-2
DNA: TGCAGTGCTACCCCTTCGAGCAGGGTTGCCGGGGAGCTGTTTTTT
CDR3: CSATPSSRVAGELFF

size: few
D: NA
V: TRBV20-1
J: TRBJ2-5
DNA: TGCAGTGCTTCCACAATACTAGACTACCAAGAGACCCAGTACTTC
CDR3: CSASTILDYQETQYF

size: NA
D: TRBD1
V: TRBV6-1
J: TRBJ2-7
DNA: TGTGCCAGCAGGGAGGACAGGGGGCGGGTCCACGAGCAGTACTTC
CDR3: CASREDRGRVHEQYF

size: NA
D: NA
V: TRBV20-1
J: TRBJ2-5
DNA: TGCAGTGCTAGAGCAGAGACCCAGTACTTC
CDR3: CSARAETQYF

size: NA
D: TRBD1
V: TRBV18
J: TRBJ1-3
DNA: TGTGCCAGCTCACTCAGGGGGCCGTCCTCTGGAAACACCATATATTTT
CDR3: CASSLRGPSSGNTIYF